The 29 T cell receptor beta chains in this list originate from one sample, sequenced in a study of blood T cell repertoires in COVID-19. Sequenced by immunoSEQ multiplex PCR; TCRdb stores in-frame clones only, minus some. The sample records 60,000 to 65,000 clones, over 60% being singletons. The sample taken for sequencing was peripheral blood. These receptors originate from a human donor in a cohort sampled during active COVID-19.

The V call is TRBV7-8, the J call TRBJ2-7; D is possibly TRBD2 (6 bases). Trimming left V 5 bases short and J 6 bases short, with 14 bases between. The CDR3 loop spans 13 amino acids. The germline gives CDR1 SGHVS, CDR2 FQNEAQ. The CDR3 loop reads CASSRVSGGEQYF. In nucleotides, the CDR3 is TGTGCCAGCAGCCGGGTCTCCGGGGGCGAGCAGTACTTC.

The chain has TRBV2 and TRBJ1-5, with D possibly TRBD1 on 6 matching bases. Germline CDR1 is SNHLY and CDR2 is FYNNEI. The CDR3 is made up of 13 amino acids. The V and J ends lost 4 bases and 6 bases respectively, with 10 bases between them. In DNA form, the CDR3 reads TGTGCCAGCAGTGGAACAGGGCTTCAGCCCCAGCATTTT. It is translated as CASSGTGLQPQHF.

The sample holds a few counts of this clone. This chain links TRBV5-1 with TRBJ2-7; 7 bases agree with TRBD1. The CDR3 runs 14 residues. The germline V gene has CDR1 SGHRS and CDR2 YFSETQ. J gave up 2 bases and V 4 bases, and 6 bases lay outside the gene matches. The CDR3 sequence is CASSRDQGAYEQYF. DNA of the CDR3: TGCGCCAGCAGCCGGGATCAGGGGGCCTACGAGCAGTACTTC.

Written as DNA, the CDR3 is TGTGCCAGTAGTGGGCAGGGGGTGCGCACTGAAGCTTTCTTT. This translates into CASSGQGVRTEAFF. The gene calls are TRBV19 and TRBJ1-1; TRBD1 matches 7 bases. CDR1 and CDR2 (germline): LNHDA, SQIVND (reference sequence). The CDR3 runs to 14 residues. With V trimmed by 5 bases and J by 4 bases, 7 bases remained unmatched.

The chain employs TRBV5-1 and TRBJ1-6; tentatively, D is TRBD1 (6 bases). CDR3 length: 15 residues. Per the germline V gene, CDR1 is SGHRS and CDR2 is YFSETQ. V dropped 0 bases and J dropped 3 bases, with 7 bases sitting between them. For the CDR3, the DNA is TGCGCCAGCAGCTTGGCAGGGGACTATAATTCACCCCTCCACTTT. Translating gives CASSLAGDYNSPLHF. The full variable domain, its missing parts supplied by reference TRBV5-1 and TRBJ1-6, is KAGVTQTPRYLIKTRGQQVTLSCSPISGHRSVSWYQQTPGQGLQFLFEYFSETQRNKGNFPGRFSGRQFSNSRSEMNVSTLELGDSALYLCASSLAGDYNSPLHFGNGTRLTVT.

The chain couples TRBV5-1 to TRBJ2-2, with 10 positions matching TRBD1. Trimming at V came to 6 bases and at J to 5 bases, leaving 4 bases not matched to a gene. Germline CDR1 SGHRS, CDR2 YFSETQ. CDR3 size: 14 residues. As DNA, the CDR3 is TGCGCCAGCACCCGGGACAGGGGTACCGGGGAGCTGTTTTTT. Translating it yields CASTRDRGTGELFF.

This clone was seen only once. J is TRBJ1-5 and V is TRBV4-2; 8 nucleotides agree with TRBD1. CDR1 LGHNA and CDR2 YNFKEQ come from the germline V gene. After removal of 0 bases from V and 7 bases from J, the junction contained 11 bases not matched to a gene. This CDR3 contains 17 residues. In nucleotides, the CDR3 is TGTGCCAGCAGCCAAGACGTCAGGCAGGGGGCAGGGCAGCCCCAGCATTTT. Translation gives CASSQDVRQGAGQPQHF.

The gene calls are TRBV7-9 and TRBJ1-2; D is unresolved. The germline V gene has CDR1 SEHNR and CDR2 FQNEAQ (reference sequence). The CDR3 loop spans 13 amino acids. The V and J ends lost 7 bases and 2 bases respectively, with 11 bases between them. The CDR3 nucleotides are TGTGCCAGCAAACCTGACTTGAACTATGGCTACACCTTC. It translates to CASKPDLNYGYTF.

J is TRBJ2-7 and V is TRBV5-1, with 7 bases lining up with TRBD2. Germline-derived CDR1 and CDR2 are SGHRS and YFSETQ. V lost 0 bases to trimming and J lost 6 bases; unmatched junction nucleotides: 3. The length of the CDR3 is 13 residues. This CDR3 reads CASSLAGGSEQYF. In DNA, the CDR3 is TGCGCCAGCAGCTTGGCCGGGGGGTCCGAGCAGTACTTC.

V gene TRBV11-2 combines with J gene TRBJ2-5, with a possible D match to TRBD1 (7 bases). Trimming left V 5 bases short and J 2 bases short, with 15 bases between. This CDR3 has 15 residues. Germline V gene lookup returns CDR1 SGHAT and CDR2 FQNNGV. The CDR3 spells CASSMAAGQQETQYF. Here the CDR3 DNA reads TGTGCCAGCAGCATGGCTGCGGGACAGCAAGAGACCCAGTACTTC.

This clone was counted a few times. The chain has TRBV10-3 and TRBJ2-1; TRBD2 might be the D (5 bases). Trimming left V 3 bases short and J 8 bases short, with 17 bases between. This CDR3 spans 15 amino acids. Germline V lookup: CDR1 ENHRY, CDR2 SYGVKD. CDR3 region: CAISDDNSGSDEQFF. In DNA form, the CDR3 reads TGTGCCATCAGTGATGACAACAGCGGCAGTGATGAGCAGTTCTTC.

This clone was recorded a few times. The rearrangement uses TRBV4-3 and TRBJ2-3; 11 bases are shared with TRBD1. The CDR3 loop spans 16 amino acids. The germline V gene has CDR1 LGHNA and CDR2 YSLEER. Losses at the gene ends were 0 bases for V and 4 bases for J; bases not matched to a gene: 3. The CDR3 loop is CASSQEGQGAADTQYF. The CDR3, as DNA: TGCGCCAGCAGCCAAGAAGGACAGGGGGCTGCAGATACGCAGTATTTT.

The sample holds a few counts of this clone. The V and J genes are TRBV12-5 and TRBJ2-5; D might be TRBD1 (6 bases). V was pared by 5 bases and J by 5 bases, with 12 bases between. The germline V gene has CDR1 LGHNT and CDR2 FRNRAP. The CDR3 consists of 13 residues. Here the CDR3 DNA reads TGTGCTAGTGGTGTGGACAGAGGGGAGACCCAGTACTTC. Translating it yields CASGVDRGETQYF.

The chain combines TRBV2 with TRBJ2-7, with D maybe TRBD2 (6 bases). The V end lost 4 bases, the J end lost 0 bases, and 10 bases lay between the germline ends. CDR1 and CDR2 (germline): SNHLY, FYNNEI. CDR3 length: 14 residues. This CDR3 is CASSGDLSSYEQYF. CDR3 in DNA: TGTGCCAGCAGTGGGGACTTAAGCTCCTACGAGCAGTACTTC.

The chain's CDR3 is CASRGPGDTQYF. The CDR3, as DNA: TGTGCCAGCCGAGGGCCCGGGGATACGCAGTATTTT. This chain links TRBV2 with TRBJ2-3; possible D gene TRBD2, 5 bases. The CDR3 loop spans 12 amino acids. Germline V gene sequence: CDR1 SNHLY, CDR2 FYNNEI. Trimming shortened V by 8 bases and J by 6 bases, and 12 bases separated the two germline ends.

The rearrangement links TRBV4-2 to TRBJ2-3; TRBD1 might be the D (5 bases). CDR1 LGHNA and CDR2 YNFKEQ come from the germline V gene. The CDR3 contains 16 residues. V lost 1 base, J lost 4 bases, and 15 bases lay in between. The CDR3 spells CASSQVDHGAADTQYF. The CDR3 bases are TGTGCCAGCAGCCAAGTGGACCATGGGGCAGCAGATACGCAGTATTTT.

The chain uses TRBV30 and TRBJ2-3; D is unresolved. The CDR3 contains 11 residues. The germline gives CDR1 GTSNPN, CDR2 SVGIG (reference sequence). The germline V and J ends were trimmed by 1 base and 4 bases, with 3 bases remaining between them. CDR3 DNA sequence: TGTGCCTGGAGTGCCTCAGATACGCAGTATTTT. Its protein is CAWSASDTQYF.

Only a few counts were recorded for this clone. This chain uses TRBV7-2 with TRBJ2-2; possibly TRBD2 for D (6 bases). The germline CDR1 and CDR2 sequences are SGHTA and FQGNSA. The CDR3 contains 14 residues. The V end was cut by 2 bases, the J end by 8 bases, with 12 bases between. Here the CDR3 reads CASSLMGGAGELFF. The CDR3 bases are TGTGCCAGCAGCTTAATGGGCGGGGCTGGGGAGCTGTTTTTT.

The chain uses TRBV5-4 and TRBJ2-1; TRBD1 aligns across 7 bases. CDR3 length equals 14 residues. With 9 bases clipped from V and 4 bases from J, the junction kept 10 bases outside the gene matches. The germline V gene has CDR1 SGHNT and CDR2 YYREEE (reference sequence). Here the CDR3 reads CAITRQGSYNEQFF. The CDR3 DNA reads TGTGCCATAACTAGACAGGGTTCGTACAATGAGCAGTTCTTC. Variable domain in full (rest from reference TRBV5-4 and TRBJ2-1): ETGVTQSPTHLIKTRGQQVTLRCSSQSGHNTVSWYQQALGQGPQFIFQYYREEENGRGNFPPRFSGLQFPNYSSELNVNALELDDSALYLCAITRQGSYNEQFFGPGTRLTVL.

This chain connects TRBV16 to TRBJ2-7, with D possibly matching TRBD2 (6 bases). Germline CDR1 reads KGHSY; CDR2 reads FQNENV. Trimming took 2 bases from V and 1 from J, leaving 12 bases between them. The CDR3 is made up of 15 amino acids. The CDR3 DNA follows: TGTGCCAGCAGCCAAAGGGAGACTAGTTCCTACGAGCAGTACTTC. Protein product: CASSQRETSSYEQYF.

This clone was found once. The chain joins TRBV30 to TRBJ1-3; no clear D gene. Looked up from germline, CDR1 is GTSNPN and CDR2 is SVGIG (reference sequence). Trimming shortened V by 1 base and J by 4 bases, and 17 bases separated the two germline ends. This CDR3 contains 16 residues. CDR3 sequence (DNA): TGTGCCTGGAGTGCCGAGGAGCGAAGTTGGGGAAACACCATATATTTT. It translates to CAWSAEERSWGNTIYF.

The genes are TRBV24-1 and TRBJ2-3; possibly TRBD1 for D (6 bases). V was pared by 2 bases and J by 4 bases, with 15 bases between. The CDR3 spans 16 residues. Germline lookup yields CDR1 KGHDR and CDR2 SFDVKD. The CDR3 coding sequence is TGTGCCACCAGTGATTCAGGGCAGGGGTTTTCAGATACGCAGTATTTT. It encodes CATSDSGQGFSDTQYF.

The chain has TRBV11-2 and TRBJ2-3; tentative D call: TRBD2 (5 bases). The CDR3 consists of 13 residues. V dropped 8 bases and J dropped 1 base, with 10 bases sitting between them. Germline CDR1 is SGHAT and CDR2 is FQNNGV. The CDR3, as DNA: TGTGCCAGCCTACCGAGGGGCACAGATACGCAGTATTTT. Translated: CASLPRGTDTQYF.

This CDR3 is CASSVGGSAGSEQFF. The CDR3 DNA is TGTGCCAGCAGCGTAGGAGGATCCGCGGGGAGTGAGCAGTTCTTC. The chain couples TRBV9 to TRBJ2-1, with D perhaps matching TRBD2 (6 bases). Germline CDR1 is SGDLS and CDR2 is YYNGEE. The CDR3 is made up of 15 amino acids. The ends were cut back, 0 bases at V and 9 bases at J, with 16 bases in the middle.

The chain combines TRBV24-1 with TRBJ2-3, with 10 bases matching TRBD1. The germline CDR1 and CDR2 sequences are KGHDR and SFDVKD. The ends lost 5 bases at V and 7 bases at J; junction bases unmatched: 5. This CDR3 is built from 14 residues. CDR3 DNA: TGTGCCACCAGTGCGGGGACAGGGGTGAATACGCAGTATTTT. Its translation: CATSAGTGVNTQYF.

This clone was seen a single time. This chain connects TRBV10-1 to TRBJ2-7; maybe TRBD2 (5 bases). CDR3 length: 16 residues. Deletions cut 5 bases from V and 2 bases from J, with 19 bases between. Germline-derived CDR1 and CDR2 are WNHNN and SYGVQD (reference sequence). CDR3 nucleotide sequence: TGCGCCAGCAGTCACCGGGATCTCTATCTCCCCTACGAGCAGTACTTC. Residues: CASSHRDLYLPYEQYF.

The CDR3 nucleotides read TGTGCCAGCTCCGGACAGCCTTCCTACGAGCAGTACTTC. It encodes CASSGQPSYEQYF. The chain has TRBV3-1 (or the pseudogene TRBV3-2) and TRBJ2-7, with D perhaps TRBD1 (6 bases). The germline gives CDR1 LGHDT, CDR2 YNNKEL (reference sequence). CDR3 size: 13 residues. The ends were cut back, 8 bases at V and 1 base at J, with 12 bases in the middle.

The rearrangement uses TRBV21-1 and TRBJ1-2. TRBV21-1 is a pseudogene. The CDR3 is made up of 14 amino acids. CDR3 sequence (DNA): TGTGCCAGCAGCTCACCCGGGGTTAACTATGGCTACACCTTC. Amino acids: CASSSPGVNYGYTF.

This clone was detected once. J is TRBJ1-1 and V is TRBV6-5; 7 bases match TRBD1. The CDR3 sequence is 13 residues long. Germline V gene lookup returns CDR1 MNHEY and CDR2 SVGAGI. V lost 6 bases, J lost 3 bases, and 4 bases stayed unmatched. The CDR3 protein is CASSDREHTEAFF. DNA for the CDR3: TGTGCCAGCAGCGACAGGGAGCACACTGAAGCTTTCTTT.